These 29 T cell receptor beta chains were all obtained from the same sample, sequenced in a study of blood T cell repertoires in COVID-19. TCRdb's copy holds only in-frame clones and misses some; the assay was immunoSEQ multiplex PCR. The table records 45,000 to 55,000 clones, roughly 90% of them present only once. What was sequenced was peripheral blood. These TCRs come from a human donor in a cohort sampled during active COVID-19.

V gene TRBV4-2 combines with J gene TRBJ2-7; D is possibly TRBD1 (6 bases). Germline V gene sequence: CDR1 LGHNA, CDR2 YNFKEQ. V shed 2 bases and J shed 0 bases, with 17 bases lying between them. There are 17 residues in the CDR3. The chain's CDR3 is CASSQTRWGRGSYEQYF. The CDR3 DNA follows: TGTGCCAGCAGCCAAACGCGGTGGGGCAGGGGCTCCTACGAGCAGTACTTC.

The chain recombines TRBV28 with TRBJ1-5; perhaps TRBD1 as D (5 bases). Germline V gene data show CDR1 as MDHEN and CDR2 as SYDVKM. The CDR3 totals 15 residues. Trimming took 6 bases from V and 7 from J, leaving 19 bases between them. Here the CDR3 reads CASSLLQGQEQPQHF. In DNA, the CDR3 is TGTGCCAGCAGCTTACTTCAGGGTCAAGAGCAGCCCCAGCATTTT.

The genes are TRBV3-1 (or the pseudogene TRBV3-2) and TRBJ1-2, with D possibly being TRBD1 (5 bases). V was cut by 4 bases and J by 2 bases, with 14 bases left in between. The CDR3 is made up of 15 amino acids. The V gene's germline CDR1 is LGHDT and CDR2 YNNKEL (reference sequence). The DNA for the CDR3 is TGTGCCAGCAGCCGAGATCAGGGCTGGAACTATGGCTACACCTTC. As protein: CASSRDQGWNYGYTF.

The chain combines TRBV30 with TRBJ1-2; D gene uncertain. CDR3 length: 13 amino acids. V was clipped by 0 bases and J by 8 bases, with 13 bases between them. Germline V gives CDR1 GTSNPN, CDR2 SVGIG (reference sequence). In nucleotides, the CDR3 is TGTGCCTGGAGTGTGAATGGCGGGGTCGGCTACACCTTC. It encodes CAWSVNGGVGYTF.

The chain carries TRBV10-1 and TRBJ2-3; 12 nucleotides agree with TRBD2. The CDR3 covers 18 residues. Germline V gene sequence: CDR1 WNHNN, CDR2 SYGVQD (reference sequence). The ends lost 2 bases at V and 0 bases at J; junction bases unmatched: 6. Written as DNA, the CDR3 is TGCGCCAGCAGTGAGGCGCTAGCGGGGGGGTCTAGCACAGATACGCAGTATTTT. This codes for CASSEALAGGSSTDTQYF.

The rearrangement joins TRBV19 to TRBJ1-5; TRBD1 aligns across 8 bases. The V gene end was trimmed by 6 bases and the J gene end by 2 bases; junction bases not matched to a gene: 6. In germline, CDR1 is LNHDA, CDR2 SQIVND (reference sequence). There are 15 residues in the CDR3. The CDR3 reads CASRNDRGGNQPQHF. CDR3 sequence (DNA): TGTGCCAGTAGGAATGACAGGGGCGGCAATCAGCCCCAGCATTTT.

The V call is TRBV7-9, the J call TRBJ2-3; 9 nucleotides align to TRBD2. Losses at the gene ends were 5 bases for V and 6 bases for J; bases not matched to a gene: 6. Germline V gene lookup returns CDR1 SEHNR and CDR2 FQNEAQ (reference sequence). CDR3 length: 14 residues. As DNA, the CDR3 is TGTGCCAGCAGCCCCGCCGGACTAGCGGATACGCAGTATTTT. This gives the protein CASSPAGLADTQYF.

The CDR3 here is CASSHPRQGDNEQFF. The CDR3 coding sequence is TGTGCCAGCAGCCACCCACGACAGGGGGACAATGAGCAGTTCTTC. This chain uses TRBV5-6 with TRBJ2-1, with 9 nucleotides matching TRBD1. CDR3 length equals 15 residues. Germline trimming cut 4 bases from V and 5 bases from J; bases unmatched to any gene: 7. Germline V gene sequence: CDR1 SGHDT, CDR2 YYEEEE. Full variable domain (rest looked up from reference TRBV5-6 and TRBJ2-1): DAGVTQSPTHLIKTRGQQVTLRCSPKSGHDTVSWYQQALGQGPQFIFQYYEEEERQRGNFPDRFSGHQFPNYSSELNVNALLLGDSALYLCASSHPRQGDNEQFFGPGTRLTVL.

This sequence joins TRBV6-1 and TRBJ1-6, with a possible D match to TRBD1 (5 bases). The CDR3 spans 16 residues. Trimming stripped 2 bases from V and 9 bases from J, with 17 bases between. CDR1 and CDR2 from the germline V gene are MNHNS and SASEGT. CDR3 in amino acids: CASSEQGMAQISPLHF. CDR3 in DNA: TGTGCCAGCAGTGAACAGGGAATGGCCCAAATTTCACCCCTCCACTTT.

The chain recombines TRBV28 with TRBJ2-1; D not resolved. The CDR3 contains 19 residues. Trimming removed 5 bases from V and 1 base from J, with 24 bases in between. Germline V gives CDR1 MDHEN, CDR2 SYDVKM. DNA for the CDR3: TGTGCCAGCAGTACCCGACAATCCATCCCCCTCATATCCTACAATGAGCAGTTCTTC. Translating it yields CASSTRQSIPLISYNEQFF.

This sequence joins TRBV7-8 and TRBJ1-6, with TRBD1 matching 7 bases. With 5 bases clipped from V and 6 bases from J, the junction kept 7 bases outside the gene matches. Germline V gene sequence: CDR1 SGHVS, CDR2 FQNEAQ. The CDR3 is 15 residues long. The CDR3 protein is CASSPPTGPNSPLHF. Here the CDR3 DNA reads TGTGCCAGCAGCCCTCCGACAGGGCCTAATTCACCCCTCCACTTT.

In this sample, this clone turned up once. The J gene is TRBJ2-3, the V gene TRBV27, with TRBD1 matching 8 bases. Per the germline V gene, CDR1 is MNHEY and CDR2 is SMNVEV (reference sequence). The CDR3 has 19 amino acids. V lost 5 bases and J lost 6; bases outside the gene matches: 22. The CDR3 bases are TGTGCCAGCAGTCTAACAACGCAGGACAGGGAAAGGGGGAAGGATACGCAGTATTTT. This gives the protein CASSLTTQDRERGKDTQYF.

V and J are TRBV5-1 and TRBJ1-1; possible D gene TRBD1, 5 bases. The germline CDR1 and CDR2 sequences are SGHRS and YFSETQ. CDR3 length: 15 amino acids. The V end was cut by 4 bases, the J end by 1 base, with 14 bases between. CDR3 sequence (DNA): TGCGCCAGCAGCCTTCTAGACAGTAGGAACACTGAAGCTTTCTTT. It yields the protein CASSLLDSRNTEAFF.

The rearrangement joins TRBV7-2 to TRBJ2-3; weak D call: TRBD2 (6 bases). With 3 bases removed from V and 4 bases from J, the gap between germline ends came to 11 bases. Per germline, CDR1 SGHTA and CDR2 FQGNSA. This CDR3 spans 14 amino acids. The CDR3 reads CASSLERASDTQYF. DNA of the CDR3: TGTGCCAGCAGCTTGGAGCGGGCATCAGATACGCAGTATTTT. Filled out from reference TRBV7-2 and TRBJ2-3, the complete variable domain reads GAGVSQSPSNKVTEKGKDVELRCDPISGHTALYWYRQSLGQGLEFLIYFQGNSAPDKSGLPSDRFSAERTGGSVSTLTIQRTQQEDSAVYLCASSLERASDTQYFGPGTRLTVL.

The V gene is TRBV11-3, the J gene TRBJ1-1; D possibly corresponds to TRBD1 (6 bases). Trimming removed 5 bases at V and 1 base at J, with 11 bases between. The CDR3 has 14 residues. Germline assignment: CDR1 SGHNT and CDR2 YENEEA. The CDR3 region has the DNA TGTGCCAGCAGCCCGGACAGTCAGAACACTGAAGCTTTCTTT. It translates to CASSPDSQNTEAFF.

Only one count was recorded for this clone. The V and J genes are TRBV6-2 or TRBV6-3 and TRBJ1-2; 8 nucleotides line up with TRBD1. In germline, CDR1 is MNHEY, CDR2 SVGEGT. CDR3 length: 16 amino acids. The V segment lost 3 bases and the J segment 1 base; nucleotides outside the gene matches: 7. The DNA for the CDR3 is TGTGCCAGCAGTTATTTCGACAGGGGCTTTAACTATGGCTACACCTTC. Amino acids: CASSYFDRGFNYGYTF.

For the CDR3, the DNA is TGTGCCAGCAGCCCAGTGGCGGGACAGATGAACGAGCAGTACTTC. Translation gives CASSPVAGQMNEQYF. The chain links TRBV7-6 to TRBJ2-7; the D gene is possibly TRBD1 (7 bases). This CDR3 has 15 residues. CDR1 is SGHVS and CDR2 is FNYEAQ in the germline V gene. Trimming left V 5 bases short and J 5 bases short, with 19 bases between. Together with reference TRBV7-6 and TRBJ2-7, the CDR3 gives the full variable domain: GAGVSQSPRYKVTKRGQDVALRCDPISGHVSLYWYRQALGQGPEFLTYFNYEAQQDKSGLPNDRFSAERPEGSISTLTIQRTEQRDSAMYRCASSPVAGQMNEQYFGPGTRLTVT.

This chain connects TRBV6-5 to TRBJ2-5, with 11 nucleotides matching TRBD2. This CDR3 comprises 14 residues. Germline V lookup: CDR1 MNHEY, CDR2 SVGAGI. V trimming: 8 bases; J trimming: 3 bases; junction bases outside the gene matches: 5. The CDR3 here is CASGTSGRKETQYF. In DNA form, the CDR3 reads TGTGCCAGCGGGACTAGCGGAAGAAAAGAGACCCAGTACTTC.

The chain combines TRBV2 with TRBJ2-7; D remains ambiguous. V lost 4 bases, J lost 6 bases, and 13 bases lay in between. Germline V gene lookup returns CDR1 SNHLY and CDR2 FYNNEI. This CDR3 spans 13 amino acids. The CDR3 sequence: CASSVSSLGEQYF. DNA of the CDR3: TGTGCCAGCAGTGTTAGCAGCCTTGGCGAGCAGTACTTC. Supplemented by reference TRBV2 and TRBJ2-7, the full variable domain reads EPEVTQTPSHQVTQMGQEVILRCVPISNHLYFYWYRQILGQKVEFLVSFYNNEISEKSEIFDDQFSVERPDGSNFTLKIRSTKLEDSAMYFCASSVSSLGEQYFGPGTRLTVT.

The chain is built from TRBV9 and TRBJ1-1; D not certain. This CDR3 is 14 amino acids long. CDR1 is SGDLS, CDR2 YYNGEE, per germline. The ends were cut back, 1 base at V and 1 base at J, with 8 bases in the middle. CDR3 bases: TGTGCCAGCAGCGTAATGGGAGAGAACACTGAAGCTTTCTTT. Protein: CASSVMGENTEAFF.

CDR3 sequence reads: CASSLARGISTDTQYF. In DNA, the CDR3 is TGTGCCAGCAGCCTCGCGAGGGGGATTAGCACAGATACGCAGTATTTT. The V gene is TRBV5-4, the J gene TRBJ2-3, with D perhaps TRBD1 (6 bases). The V and J ends lost 4 bases and 0 bases respectively, with 15 bases between them. The CDR3 contains 16 residues. The germline V gene encodes CDR1 SGHNT and CDR2 YYREEE (reference sequence).

The CDR3 is CASSYFTDRPSYEQYF. The CDR3 nucleotides are TGTGCCAGCAGTTACTTCACGGACAGGCCCTCCTACGAGCAGTACTTC. V and J are TRBV6-2 or TRBV6-3 and TRBJ2-7, with 7 bases identical to TRBD1. The CDR3 runs 16 residues. Germline V gene sequence: CDR1 MNHEY, CDR2 SVGEGT. V lost 1 base and J lost 0; bases outside the gene matches: 6.

The chain carries TRBV13 and TRBJ2-1, with TRBD2 matching over 9 bases. J lost 8 bases, V lost 4 bases, and 9 bases had no gene match. This CDR3 has 15 amino acids. The germline gives CDR1 PRHDT, CDR2 FYEKMQ (reference sequence). The CDR3 here is CASSYDRLAAHEQFF. The CDR3 bases are TGTGCCAGCAGCTATGATCGACTAGCGGCCCATGAGCAGTTCTTC.

This chain joins TRBV29-1 and TRBJ1-1; no clear D gene. This CDR3 is 12 amino acids long. Trimming left V 7 bases short and J 5 bases short, with 14 bases between. Germline-derived CDR1 and CDR2 are SQVTM and ANQGSEA. The CDR3 region has the DNA TGCAGCGCCGAACGGGTTGGGACTGAAGCTTTCTTT. It is translated as CSAERVGTEAFF.

This sequence joins TRBV6-2 or TRBV6-3 and TRBJ2-3; D remains ambiguous. The CDR3 loop spans 16 amino acids. From germline, CDR1 is MNHEY and CDR2 SVGEGT. Trimming removed 5 bases at V and 0 bases at J, with 15 bases between. The CDR3 loop is CASSRFIFRSTDTQYF. For the CDR3, the DNA is TGTGCCAGCAGTCGATTCATTTTCAGGAGCACAGATACGCAGTATTTT.

For this clone: An end of the junction differs from the germline gene, which may be a read error. The chain recombines TRBV7-7 with TRBJ2-3; perhaps TRBD2 as D (5 bases). The CDR3 length is 14 residues. Looked up from germline, CDR1 is SSHAT and CDR2 is FNYEAQ (reference sequence). The CDR3 region is CASSDGVVTDTQYF. In DNA form, the CDR3 reads TGTGCTAGCAGCGACGGGGTTGTCACAGATACGCAGTATTTT. Full variable domain (missing parts from reference TRBV7-7 and TRBJ2-3): GAGVSQSPRYKVTKRGQDVTLRCDPISSHATLYWYQQALGQGPEFLTYFNYEAQPDKSGLPSDRFSAERPEGSISTLTIQRTEQRDSAMYRCASSDGVVTDTQYFGPGTRLTVL.

The chain is built from TRBV5-1 and TRBJ2-1; 13 positions match TRBD2. CDR3 length: 15 residues. Looked up from germline, CDR1 is SGHRS and CDR2 is YFSETQ. J lost 7 bases, V lost 4 bases, and 5 bases had no gene match. CDR3 loop: CASSEGLAGRNEQFF. Written as DNA, the CDR3 is TGCGCCAGCAGCGAGGGACTAGCGGGAAGGAATGAGCAGTTCTTC.

The chain couples TRBV4-2 to TRBJ2-7; 9 bases map to TRBD2. The CDR3 contains 15 residues. J was trimmed by 4 bases and V by 2 bases; bases with no gene match: 6. Germline assignment: CDR1 LGHNA and CDR2 YNFKEQ. CDR3 protein: CASSQSVAGGYEQYF. CDR3 coding DNA: TGTGCCAGCAGCCAAAGCGTCGCGGGAGGGTACGAGCAGTACTTC.

The sample holds one count of this clone. The chain couples TRBV29-1 to TRBJ1-1, with D tentatively TRBD1 (5 bases). This CDR3 is built from 13 residues. From germline, CDR1 is SQVTM and CDR2 ANQGSEA. Deletions cut 4 bases from V and 4 bases from J, with 13 bases between. DNA for the CDR3: TGCAGCGTTGCGCAGGGTTTGGTCACTGAAGCTTTCTTT. Its translation is CSVAQGLVTEAFF.